Each of the 12 T cell receptor beta chains below was sequenced from the same sample in a study of sequential checkpoint blockade in melanoma. Indicated treatment: randomized to nivolumab then ipilimumab (arm A) or the reverse (arm B). Data came from immunoSEQ multiplex PCR; TCRdb stores just in-frame clones and leaves some out. Counted here are roughly 20,000 clones, around 27% occurring once; the ten biggest clones make up under 8.5%. Material: tumor tissue (inferred from file names), obtained from a patient given nivolumab and ipilimumab in sequence. These TCRs come from a human donor with melanoma.

This clone has only a few counts. V is TRBV28 and J is TRBJ2-2; D remains ambiguous. Per the germline V gene, CDR1 is MDHEN and CDR2 is SYDVKM. Trimming pared 8 bases from V and 2 bases from J, leaving 9 bases between. This CDR3 contains 13 residues. This CDR3 is CASRGLNTGELFF. The CDR3, as DNA: TGTGCCAGCCGAGGATTAAACACCGGGGAGCTGTTTTTT. Using reference TRBV28 and TRBJ2-2 for the parts outside the CDR3, the full variable domain is DVKVTQSSRYLVKRTGEKVFLECVQDMDHENMFWYRQDPGLGLRLIYFSYDVKMKEKGDIPEGYSVSREKKERFSLILESASTNQTSMYLCASRGLNTGELFFGEGSRLTVL.

This sequence joins TRBV28 and TRBJ2-6; 9 nucleotides align to TRBD1. Germline CDR1 is MDHEN and CDR2 is SYDVKM. The CDR3 extends over 15 amino acids. The J segment lost 0 bases and the V segment lost 10 bases, leaving 4 bases of the junction unmatched. The CDR3 region has the DNA TGTGCCACCGGGACAGGGACCTCTGGGGCCAACGTCCTGACTTTC. Translation gives CATGTGTSGANVLTF.

The table lists this clone with a count of one. This chain joins TRBV14 and TRBJ1-1, with a possible D match to TRBD1 (6 bases). The CDR3 consists of 15 residues. Per the germline V gene, CDR1 is SGHDN and CDR2 is FVKESK. V lost 4 bases, J lost 2 bases, and 14 bases lay in between. The CDR3 reads CASSRTPGHNTEAFF. As DNA, the CDR3 is TGTGCCAGCAGCCGGACACCGGGACACAACACTGAAGCTTTCTTT.

The CDR3 reads CASSPDGPWETQYF. The CDR3 nucleotides read TGCGCCAGCAGCCCGGACGGCCCCTGGGAGACCCAGTACTTC. The genes are TRBV5-1 and TRBJ2-5; no firm D call. The CDR3 has 14 amino acids. The V gene lost 4 bases and the J gene lost 5 bases, with 15 bases spanning the gap. Germline assignment: CDR1 SGHRS and CDR2 YFSETQ.

This sequence joins TRBV19 and TRBJ2-3, with unresolved D. This CDR3 comprises 13 residues. Looked up from germline, CDR1 is LNHDA and CDR2 is SQIVND (reference sequence). V lost 6 bases, J lost 6 bases, and 13 bases lay in between. The CDR3 spells CASSTTQWDTQYF. The CDR3 DNA sequence: TGTGCCAGTAGCACAACCCAATGGGATACGCAGTATTTT.

This clone was observed at least ten times. The rearrangement uses TRBV4-1 and TRBJ2-2; D gene uncertain. The CDR3 sequence is 14 residues long. Germline values: CDR1 MGHRA, CDR2 YSYEKL. The V and J ends lost 1 base and 1 base respectively, with 4 bases between them. The CDR3 sequence: CASSQGQNTGELFF. The CDR3 coding sequence is TGCGCCAGCAGCCAAGGGCAGAACACCGGGGAGCTGTTTTTT.

This clone was seen a handful of times. This sequence joins TRBV2 and TRBJ2-5; 7 nucleotides match TRBD1. This CDR3 contains 13 residues. The germline CDR1 and CDR2 sequences are SNHLY and FYNNEI. The junction had 2 bases not matched to a gene; V was cut back by 6 bases and J by 1 base. The CDR3 protein is CASSKGAQETQYF. The CDR3 DNA reads as TGTGCCAGCAGCAAGGGGGCCCAAGAGACCCAGTACTTC.

CDR3 sequence (DNA): TGTGCCAGCAGTTTAGGAGGGGTGAACACTGAAGCTTTCTTT. Amino acid sequence: CASSLGGVNTEAFF. This chain links TRBV28 with TRBJ1-1; maybe TRBD1 (5 bases). CDR1 is MDHEN, CDR2 SYDVKM, per germline. CDR3 size: 14 residues. The V end lost 2 bases, the J end lost 0 bases, and 7 bases lay between the germline ends. The full variable domain, rest sourced from reference TRBV28 and TRBJ1-1, is DVKVTQSSRYLVKRTGEKVFLECVQDMDHENMFWYRQDPGLGLRLIYFSYDVKMKEKGDIPEGYSVSREKKERFSLILESASTNQTSMYLCASSLGGVNTEAFFGQGTRLTVV.

J is TRBJ1-5 and V is TRBV30; TRBD1 matches at 9 bases. Germline V gene lookup returns CDR1 GTSNPN and CDR2 SVGIG (reference sequence). This CDR3 is 14 amino acids long. V lost 7 bases, J lost 7 bases, and 11 bases stayed unmatched. This chain's CDR3 is CAFTIQGAGQPQHF. CDR3 nucleotides: TGTGCCTTCACCATACAGGGGGCGGGCCAGCCCCAGCATTTT. Full variable domain (remainder filled in from reference TRBV30 and TRBJ1-5): SQTIHQWPATLVQPVGSPLSLECTVEGTSNPNLYWYRQAAGRGLQLLFYSVGIGQISSEVPQNLSASRPQDRQFILSSKKLLLSDSGFYLCAFTIQGAGQPQHFGDGTRLSIL.

The gene calls are TRBV18 and TRBJ1-1, with D tentatively TRBD1 (6 bases). Deletions cut 0 bases from V and 5 bases from J, with 10 bases between. This CDR3 is 14 amino acids long. Germline V CDR1 and CDR2: KGHSH, LQKENI. CDR3 DNA sequence: TGTGCCAGCTCACCACCTTGGGGGGCGACTGAAGCTTTCTTT. Translated, it gives CASSPPWGATEAFF.

This clone was counted between two and nine times. The chain employs TRBV10-3 and TRBJ2-7; 8 bases are a match to TRBD1. The junction had 12 bases not matched to a gene; V was cut back by 2 bases and J by 6 bases. Germline V CDR1 and CDR2: ENHRY, SYGVKD. This CDR3 spans 16 amino acids. CDR3 loop: CAISEPRDRIWAEQYF. The CDR3 coding sequence is TGTGCCATCAGTGAGCCCAGGGACAGGATCTGGGCCGAGCAGTACTTC.

The rearrangement joins TRBV18 to TRBJ1-1; D uncertain. CDR1 and CDR2 (germline): KGHSH, LQKENI. The CDR3 covers 13 residues. The V end lost 4 bases, the J end lost 3 bases, and 9 bases lay between the germline ends. CDR3 nucleotides: TGTGCCAGCTCACGCCTCTCCGACACTGAAGCTTTCTTT. Translation: CASSRLSDTEAFF.